Listed below are T cell receptor beta chains from one sample, sequenced in a study of vaccination effects on CD4 cells after COVID-19. Sequencing used immunoSEQ multiplex PCR; TCRdb keeps in-frame clones, though not all of them. The sample carries roughly 24,000 clones, around four fifths recorded once. No cognate antigen is known for these TCRs. Sequenced here: CD4+ T cells from PBMCs cultured with HCoV-NL63 spike peptides, sampled after COVID-19 vaccination. These TCRs come from a human donor who received a COVID-19 vaccine. Both conserved end residues are part of each CDR3. A D gene is named only where the DNA matches it firmly. Size tells how often a clone was seen (once, few, many) or the class of an expanded clone, and some rows leave it out.

size: -; J: TRBJ1-6; V: TRBV6-1; D: -; CDR3: CASSRIGQPLHF; DNA: TGTGCCAGCAGTAGGATAGGCCAACCCCTCCACTTT
size: -; J: TRBJ1-6; V: TRBV27; D: TRBD1; CDR3: CASKAGTGNSPLHF; DNA: TGTGCCAGCAAGGCCGGGACAGGAAATTCACCCCTCCACTTT
size: -; J: TRBJ1-2; V: TRBV6-5; D: -; CDR3: CASSYSSGRYYGYTF; DNA: TGTGCCAGCAGTTACTCTAGCGGCAGATACTATGGCTACACCTTC
size: -; J: TRBJ2-7; V: TRBV5-4; D: -; CDR3: CASSFGGTVTYEQYF; DNA: TGTGCCAGCAGCTTCGGCGGGACTGTAACCTACGAGCAGTACTTC
size: few; J: TRBJ1-3; V: TRBV7-9; D: -; CDR3: CASSLAGGSGNTIYF; DNA: TGTGCCAGCAGCTTAGCGGGGGGCTCTGGAAACACCATATATTTT
size: -; J: TRBJ2-1; V: TRBV30; D: TRBD2; CDR3: CAWSGGGTYNEQFF; DNA: TGTGCCTGGAGTGGGGGGGGGACCTACAATGAGCAGTTCTTC
size: -; J: TRBJ1-6; V: TRBV10-2; D: TRBD1; CDR3: CASGGQGGNSPLHF; DNA: TGCGCCAGCGGTGGACAGGGGGGTAATTCACCCCTCCACTTT
size: -; J: TRBJ1-1; V: TRBV7-9; D: -; CDR3: CASSPVEKVTEAFF; DNA: TGTGCCAGCAGCCCGGTTGAGAAGGTGACTGAAGCTTTCTTT
size: -; J: TRBJ2-7; V: TRBV20-1; D: -; CDR3: CSAKDGYEQYF; DNA: TGCAGTGCTAAGGACGGCTACGAGCAGTACTTC
size: large; J: TRBJ1-1; V: TRBV3-1/TRBV3-2; D: -; CDR3: CASSQGAGAFF; DNA: TGTGCCAGCAGCCAGGGGGCCGGAGCTTTCTTT
size: once; J: TRBJ2-7; V: TRBV5-1; D: TRBD1; CDR3: CASRPTGQSFYEQYF; DNA: TGCGCCAGCAGGCCAACGGGACAGAGCTTCTACGAGCAGTACTTC